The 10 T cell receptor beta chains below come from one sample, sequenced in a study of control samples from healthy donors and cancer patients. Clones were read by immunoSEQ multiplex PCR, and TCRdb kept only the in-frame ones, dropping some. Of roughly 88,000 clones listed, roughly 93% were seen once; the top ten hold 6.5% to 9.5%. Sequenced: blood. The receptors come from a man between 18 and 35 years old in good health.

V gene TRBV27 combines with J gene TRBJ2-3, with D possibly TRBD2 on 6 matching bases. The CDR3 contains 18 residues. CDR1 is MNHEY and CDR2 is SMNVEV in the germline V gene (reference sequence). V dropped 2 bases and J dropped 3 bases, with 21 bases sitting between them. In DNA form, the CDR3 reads TGTGCCAGCAGTTTAATCGTGGGGGACTCCCCCACGACAGATACGCAGTATTTT. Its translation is CASSLIVGDSPTTDTQYF.

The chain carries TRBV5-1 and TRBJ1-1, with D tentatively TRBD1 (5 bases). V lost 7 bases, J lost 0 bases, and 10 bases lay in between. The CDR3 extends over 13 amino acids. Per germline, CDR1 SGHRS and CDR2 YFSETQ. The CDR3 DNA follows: TGCGCCAGCGCGGGGCCGATGAACACTGAAGCTTTCTTT. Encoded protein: CASAGPMNTEAFF.

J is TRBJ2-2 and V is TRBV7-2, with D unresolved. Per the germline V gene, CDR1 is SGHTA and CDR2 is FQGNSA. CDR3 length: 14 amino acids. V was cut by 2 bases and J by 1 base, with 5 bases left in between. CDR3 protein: CASSLHRNTGELFF. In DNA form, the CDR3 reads TGTGCCAGCAGCTTACACCGGAACACCGGGGAGCTGTTTTTT.

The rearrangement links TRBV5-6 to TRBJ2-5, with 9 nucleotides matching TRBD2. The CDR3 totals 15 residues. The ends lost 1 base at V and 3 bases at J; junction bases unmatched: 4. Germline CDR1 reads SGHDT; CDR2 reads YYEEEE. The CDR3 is CASSLTASGKETQYF. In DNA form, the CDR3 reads TGTGCCAGCAGCTTGACGGCTAGCGGGAAAGAGACCCAGTACTTC.

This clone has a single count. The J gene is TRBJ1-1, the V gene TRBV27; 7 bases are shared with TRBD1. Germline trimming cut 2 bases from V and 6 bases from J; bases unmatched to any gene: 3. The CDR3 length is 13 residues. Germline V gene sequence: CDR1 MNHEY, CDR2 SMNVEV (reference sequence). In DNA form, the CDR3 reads TGTGCCAGCAGTTTAGACAGGGTCGCTGAAGCTTTCTTT. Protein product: CASSLDRVAEAFF.

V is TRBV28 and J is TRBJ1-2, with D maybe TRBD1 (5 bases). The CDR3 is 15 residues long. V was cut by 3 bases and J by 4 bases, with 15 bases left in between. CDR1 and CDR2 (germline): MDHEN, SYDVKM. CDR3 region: CASSLAEGRFYGYTF. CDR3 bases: TGTGCCAGCAGTTTGGCAGAGGGGCGCTTCTATGGCTACACCTTC.

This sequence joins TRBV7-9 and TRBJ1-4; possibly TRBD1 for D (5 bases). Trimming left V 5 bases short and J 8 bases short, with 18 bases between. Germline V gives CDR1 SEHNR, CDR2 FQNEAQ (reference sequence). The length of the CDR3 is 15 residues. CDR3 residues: CASSTGDVGMEKLFF. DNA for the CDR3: TGTGCCAGCAGCACGGGGGACGTAGGGATGGAAAAACTGTTTTTT.

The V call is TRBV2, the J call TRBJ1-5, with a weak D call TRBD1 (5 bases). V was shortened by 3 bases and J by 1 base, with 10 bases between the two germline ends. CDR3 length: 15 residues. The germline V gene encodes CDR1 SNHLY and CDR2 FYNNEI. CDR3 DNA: TGTGCCAGCAGTGATATGGCAGGGAGCAATCAGCCCCAGCATTTT. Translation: CASSDMAGSNQPQHF.

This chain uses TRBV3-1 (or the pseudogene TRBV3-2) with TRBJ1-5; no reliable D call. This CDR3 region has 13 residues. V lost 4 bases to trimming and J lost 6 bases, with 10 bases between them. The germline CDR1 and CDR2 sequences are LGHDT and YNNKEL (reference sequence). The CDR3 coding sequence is TGTGCCAGCAGCCCCTTTCCAGGTCAGCCCCAGCATTTT. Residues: CASSPFPGQPQHF.

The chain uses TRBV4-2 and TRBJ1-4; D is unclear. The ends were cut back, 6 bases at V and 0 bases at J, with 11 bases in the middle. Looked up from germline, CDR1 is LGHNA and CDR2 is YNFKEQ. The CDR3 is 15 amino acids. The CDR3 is CASRGELATNEKLFF. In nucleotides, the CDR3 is TGTGCCAGCAGGGGAGAGCTCGCAACTAATGAAAAACTGTTTTTT.